This T cell receptor (beta chain) was sequenced for a study of blood T cell repertoires in COVID-19. Study in general: Sources were T cells, B-cell-depleted T cells, or PBMCs; the material itself was cDNA or gDNA.

Assay used: immunoSEQ multiplex PCR; TCRdb lists only in-frame clones, some missing. The sample lists fewer than 85,000 clones, 82% occurring once. The CDR3 has 15 amino acids. With V trimmed by 5 bases and J by 0 bases, 6 bases remained unmatched. Germline values: CDR1 GTSNPN, CDR2 SVGIG (reference sequence). The specimen was peripheral blood. The receptor was isolated from a woman in her fifties or sixties with acute or convalescent COVID-19. The gene calls are TRBV30 and TRBJ1-3; 8 bases agree with TRBD1. The CDR3 sequence: CAWRGQGVSGNTIYF. In DNA form, the CDR3 reads TGTGCCTGGCGAGGACAGGGAGTCTCTGGAAACACCATATATTTT.